The 20 T cell receptor beta chains reported below all come from one sample, sequenced in a study of CD8+CD57+ T cells in acquired aplastic anemia. TCR beta VDJ and CDR3 profiles were obtained from a genomic DNA template. TCRdb re-derived calls from the reads in MiXCR, one entry per CDR3 protein. The sample includes about 48,000 distinct CDR3 sequences, about two thirds seen only once; the top ten take approximately 34%. Material for sequencing was sorted CD4+, CD8+, or CD8+CD57+ T cells (not recorded which) from PBMCs. The receptors originated from a human donor in good health, serving as a control.

With regard to this clonotype: An end of the junction does not agree with germline; a read error may underlie this. The V gene is TRBV4-1, the J gene TRBJ1-2; D is ambiguous. This CDR3 region has 14 residues. Germline values: CDR1 MGHRA, CDR2 YSYEKL. The CDR3 loop is CASGQPAFSGGYTF. For the CDR3, the DNA is TGCGCCAGCGGCCAGCCCGCCTTTTCGGGAGGCTACACCTTC.

The chain has TRBV2 and TRBJ1-6, with TRBD1 as a possible D gene (5 bases). Trimming cost V 6 bases and J 10 bases, with 7 bases left between them. Germline assignment: CDR1 SNHLY and CDR2 FYNNEI. The CDR3 is 11 amino acids. The CDR3 nucleotides are TGTGCCAGCAGGGGGGACTCACCCCTCCACTTT. Translation: CASRGDSPLHF.

This sequence joins TRBV7-2 and TRBJ2-7; D perhaps matches TRBD2 (6 bases). The CDR3 covers 15 residues. The germline CDR1 and CDR2 sequences are SGHTA and FQGNSA. Trimming took off 3 bases at V and 3 bases at J, with 15 bases between the two ends. The chain's CDR3 is CASSFNRDSGYEQYF. CDR3 in DNA: TGTGCCAGCAGCTTCAACCGGGACTCAGGCTACGAGCAGTACTTC.

This chain uses TRBV19 with TRBJ2-1; D is perhaps TRBD2 (5 bases). Trimming stripped 7 bases from V and 0 bases from J, with 7 bases between. Germline V CDR1 and CDR2: LNHDA, SQIVND (reference sequence). CDR3 length equals 13 residues. Here the CDR3 DNA reads TGTGCCAGTACTCGGGGCTCCTACAATGAGCAGTTCTTC. The encoded protein is CASTRGSYNEQFF.

This clonotype was observed a few times. V usage is TRBV24-1 and J usage is TRBJ1-5, with D possibly being TRBD1 (5 bases). Trimming pared 7 bases from V and 2 bases from J, leaving 17 bases between. Per the germline V gene, CDR1 is KGHDR and CDR2 is SFDVKD. The CDR3 runs to 16 residues. The CDR3 spells CATSSDVGERNQPQHF. The DNA of the CDR3 is TGTGCCACCAGCTCAGATGTGGGGGAACGCAATCAGCCCCAGCATTTT.

This clonotype was observed many times. The chain joins TRBV3-1 to TRBJ2-3; TRBD2 matches 9 bases. This CDR3 is built from 16 residues. The V and J ends lost 1 base and 4 bases, in that order; junction bases with no gene match: 6. The germline gives CDR1 LGHDT, CDR2 YNNKEL (reference sequence). In DNA, the CDR3 is TGTGCCAGCAGCCAAGGGCGGGAGGGCCTGTCAGATACGCAGTATTTT. Protein product: CASSQGREGLSDTQYF.

This clonotype was recorded at least ten times. The chain links TRBV11-2 to TRBJ2-1; maybe TRBD2 (6 bases). The CDR3 is 14 residues long. CDR1 is SGHAT and CDR2 is FQNNGV in the germline V gene. Between the trimmed V and J ends, which lost 5 bases and 10 bases, there was a span of 18 bases. The CDR3 nucleotides are TGTGCCAGCAGCACTTCCTCTGGAGGGAACGAGCAGTTCTTC. Protein: CASSTSSGGNEQFF. Complete variable domain (other parts from reference TRBV11-2 and TRBJ2-1): EAGVAQSPRYKIIEKRQSVAFWCNPISGHATLYWYQQILGQGPKLLIQFQNNGVVDDSQLPKDRFSAERLKGVDSTLKIQPAKLEDSAVYLCASSTSSGGNEQFFGPGTRLTVL.

This chain links TRBV20-1 with TRBJ2-7; 7 bases are shared with TRBD2. In germline, CDR1 is DFQATT, CDR2 SNEGSKA (reference sequence). CDR3 length: 12 residues. V trimming: 4 bases; J trimming: 2 bases; junction bases outside the gene matches: 2. The CDR3 DNA reads TGCAGTGCTACGCGGGGGACCTACGAGCAGTACTTC. Amino acids: CSATRGTYEQYF.

This clonotype has just one count. The chain employs TRBV2 and TRBJ2-7, with TRBD1 as a possible D gene (5 bases). V was trimmed by 7 bases and J by 0 bases, leaving 13 bases between them. CDR1 and CDR2 from the germline V gene are SNHLY and FYNNEI. This CDR3 contains 14 residues. The CDR3 loop reads CASKRQWSSYEQYF. In nucleotides, the CDR3 is TGTGCCAGCAAGAGACAGTGGAGCTCCTACGAGCAGTACTTC.

This chain connects TRBV7-8 to TRBJ1-2, with TRBD1 identical over 7 bases. Germline V CDR1 and CDR2: SGHVS, FQNEAQ. V shed 4 bases and J 5 bases; nucleotides not matched to a gene: 16. The CDR3 loop spans 17 amino acids. The CDR3 DNA follows: TGTGCCAGCAGCTCCCGGGCCCAGGGGGGAGGTCTGTATGGCTACACCTTC. Protein: CASSSRAQGGGLYGYTF.

This chain uses TRBV10-3 with TRBJ2-1; D is perhaps TRBD1 (5 bases). Trimming left V 2 bases short and J 0 bases short, with 8 bases between. CDR1 is ENHRY and CDR2 is SYGVKD in the germline V gene. The CDR3 has 15 amino acids. The CDR3 DNA sequence: TGTGCCATCAGTGAGGTGACAGCCTCCTACAATGAGCAGTTCTTC. Translation gives CAISEVTASYNEQFF.

There are a few counts of this clonotype. V and J are TRBV10-3 and TRBJ1-1; D perhaps matches TRBD1 (6 bases). This CDR3 is 13 amino acids long. Germline-derived CDR1 and CDR2 are ENHRY and SYGVKD. Trimming removed 10 bases from V and 1 base from J, with 13 bases in between. CDR3 amino acids: CASSGGGNTEAFF. CDR3 DNA sequence: TGTGCCAGTAGCGGGGGCGGGAACACTGAAGCTTTCTTT.

This chain's CDR3 is CSVGGGRAQETQYF. CDR3 coding DNA: TGCAGCGTTGGAGGGGGGAGGGCACAAGAGACCCAGTACTTC. V gene TRBV29-1 combines with J gene TRBJ2-5; possible D gene TRBD2, 7 bases. CDR1 and CDR2 from the germline V gene are SQVTM and ANQGSEA. Trimming pared 4 bases from V and 2 bases from J, leaving 14 bases between. The CDR3 loop spans 14 amino acids.

This clonotype was counted only a few times. The V gene is TRBV15, the J gene TRBJ1-1; 11 bases map to TRBD1. Germline CDR1 is LNHNV and CDR2 is YYDKDF (reference sequence). V gave up 1 base and J gave up 5 bases; unmatched junction bases: 6. CDR3 length equals 16 residues. The CDR3 DNA reads TGTGCCACCAGCAGAGGGACAGGGGGCATGGAGACTGAAGCTTTCTTT. Residues: CATSRGTGGMETEAFF. Combining the CDR3 with reference TRBV15 and TRBJ1-1 gives the whole variable domain DAMVIQNPRYQVTQFGKPVTLSCSQTLNHNVMYWYQQKSSQAPKLLFHYYDKDFNNEADTPDNFQSRRPNTSFCFLDIRSPGLGDTAMYLCATSRGTGGMETEAFFGQGTRLTVV.

Notes on this clonotype: Germline is not matched at one junction end, which may reflect a read error. This chain joins TRBV7-7 and TRBJ2-5; D not certain. This CDR3 is built from 13 residues. CDR1 and CDR2 (germline): SSHAT, FNYEAQ (reference sequence). The CDR3: CASSPTVMETQYF. In nucleotides, the CDR3 is TGTGCTAGCAGCCCAACAGTTATGGAGACCCAGTACTTC.

The rearrangement links TRBV10-3 to TRBJ2-5; D could derive from TRBD1 or TRBD2 (6 bases each). The CDR3 has 13 amino acids. Trimming took 10 bases from V and 5 from J, leaving 17 bases between them. Germline CDR1 ENHRY, CDR2 SYGVKD. CDR3 nucleotide sequence: TGTGCCACGTCCCTGGAAGGGGGGGAGACCCAGTACTTC. Residues: CATSLEGGETQYF.

In its sample, this clonotype was seen a few times. This rearrangement joins TRBV10-2 to TRBJ1-6; 8 bases map to TRBD1. After removal of 11 bases from V and 0 bases from J, the junction contained 9 bases not matched to a gene. The V gene's germline CDR1 is WSHSY and CDR2 SAAADI. The CDR3 extends over 16 amino acids. The CDR3 sequence: CASSRDRSSYNSPLHF. The CDR3, as DNA: TGCGCCTCGTCCCGGGACAGGAGCTCCTATAATTCACCCCTCCACTTT.

V usage is TRBV25-1 and J usage is TRBJ1-1, with D unclear. The length of the CDR3 is 13 residues. The V end lost 6 bases, the J end lost 1 base, and 9 bases lay between the germline ends. Per the germline V gene, CDR1 is MGHDK and CDR2 is SYGVNS. The CDR3 bases are TGTGCCAGCAGGGGGTTGGGGAACACTGAAGCTTTCTTT. Translated, it gives CASRGLGNTEAFF.

This rearrangement joins TRBV10-2 to TRBJ1-2; D uncertain. V gave up 8 bases and J gave up 1 base, with 14 bases separating them. Germline CDR1 and CDR2: WSHSY and SAAADI. The CDR3 consists of 14 residues. The CDR3: CASCRDTNNYGYTF. The CDR3 nucleotides are TGCGCCAGCTGCAGAGACACCAATAACTATGGCTACACCTTC.

Remarks on this clonotype: Germline is not matched at one junction end, which may reflect a read error. The chain joins TRBV10-2 to TRBJ2-7, with 8 bases that match TRBD1. This CDR3 contains 12 residues. Germline V gives CDR1 WSHSY, CDR2 SAAADI. CDR3 sequence reads: CASSESIWDRIF. CDR3 nucleotide sequence: TGCGCCAGCAGTGAGTCGATATGGGACAGGATCTTC.